Below are 2 T cell receptor beta chains sequenced from a single sample in a study of shared clonotypes between healthy human individuals. Naive CD8 cells comprised CD45RO-negative, CCR7-positively selected cells, excluding terminally differentiated effector memory CD45RA+ cells. Clones were sequenced by immunoSEQ multiplex PCR, and TCRdb holds only the in-frame ones, with some missing. The sample has hundreds of thousands of clones; 80% to 95% are singletons. Sequencing input: naive CD8+ T cells sorted from blood. The receptor source for this set is a man aged 25 to 40 in good health.

The gene calls are TRBV7-2 and TRBJ1-2; tentatively, D is TRBD1 (5 bases). CDR1 and CDR2 from the germline V gene are SGHTA and FQGNSA. The CDR3 is 15 residues long. Trimming removed 1 base at V and 0 bases at J, with 9 bases between. The CDR3 DNA sequence: TGTGCCAGCAGCTTAGGTGGCAGGGCTAACTATGGCTACACCTTC. Encoded protein: CASSLGGRANYGYTF.

This rearrangement joins TRBV7-8 to TRBJ2-1; 11 bases agree with TRBD2. The CDR3 extends over 17 amino acids. J gave up 2 bases and V 7 bases, and 10 bases lay outside the gene matches. Germline V gene lookup returns CDR1 SGHVS and CDR2 FQNEAQ. In DNA form, the CDR3 reads TGTGCCAGCACAGCTTCGGAGACTAGCGGGACCTACAATGAGCAGTTCTTC. Translating it yields CASTASETSGTYNEQFF.